This T cell receptor beta chain was documented in a study of spatial heterogeneity in lung cancer. Sample time point: blood at routine non-recurrence follow-up after resection. Whole RNA from tumor, nontumor lung or frozen PBMC was sequenced unsorted. By share of the sample, this clonotype is medium-sized. TCRdb re-derived calls from the 5' RACE reads in MiXCR, one entry per CDR3 protein. The repertoire holds roughly 10,000 distinct CDR3 sequences, with 20% to 25% as singletons. The V end lost 6 bases, the J end lost 7 bases, and 20 bases lay between the germline ends. Per germline, CDR1 SGHRS and CDR2 YFSETQ. CDR3 length: 14 amino acids.

V is TRBV5-1 and J is TRBJ2-7; D might be TRBD1 or TRBD2, each matching 5 bases. The specimen was PBMCs, collected at follow-up. The source is a female donor with early-stage non-small cell lung cancer. The CDR3 sequence is CASNVRDPTGEQYF. The CDR3 DNA is TGCGCCAGCAACGTCAGGGACCCTACGGGGGAGCAGTACTTC. Full variable domain (missing parts from reference TRBV5-1 and TRBJ2-7): KAGVTQTPRYLIKTRGQQVTLSCSPISGHRSVSWYQQTPGQGLQFLFEYFSETQRNKGNFPGRFSGRQFSNSRSEMNVSTLELGDSALYLCASNVRDPTGEQYFGPGTRLTVT.